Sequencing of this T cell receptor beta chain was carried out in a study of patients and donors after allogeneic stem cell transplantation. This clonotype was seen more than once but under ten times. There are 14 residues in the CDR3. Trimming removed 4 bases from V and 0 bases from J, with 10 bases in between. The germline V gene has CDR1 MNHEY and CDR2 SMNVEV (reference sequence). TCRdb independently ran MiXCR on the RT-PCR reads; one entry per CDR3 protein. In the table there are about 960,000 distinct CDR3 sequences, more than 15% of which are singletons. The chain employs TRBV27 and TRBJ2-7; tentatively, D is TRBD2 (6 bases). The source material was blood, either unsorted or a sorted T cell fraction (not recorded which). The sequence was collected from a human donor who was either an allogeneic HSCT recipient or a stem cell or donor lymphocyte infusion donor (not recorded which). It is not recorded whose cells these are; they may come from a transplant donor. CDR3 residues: CASSWSGGSYEQYF. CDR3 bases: TGTGCCAGCAGTTGGTCCGGGGGCTCCTACGAGCAGTACTTC.